These 9 T cell receptor beta chains originate from one sample sequenced in a study of T-cell reconstitution after alpha-beta-depleted transplantation in children. The library targeted TCRbeta and was prepared with unique molecular identifiers. In TCRdb, the PCR reads were re-called with MiXCR into one record per CDR3 protein. Of just over 950,000 distinct CDR3 sequences listed, roughly 29% are singletons. The sequencing used PBMCs, mostly from graft donor cells, collected 360 days after TCRalphabeta/CD19-depleted stem cell transplant. All receptors derive from a boy in the first two years of life who had a stem cell transplant for SCID, so the T cells may come from the graft donor.

The chain recombines TRBV18 with TRBJ2-5; D remains unclear. Trimming stripped 2 bases from V and 5 bases from J, with 15 bases between. Germline CDR1 is KGHSH and CDR2 is LQKENI. The CDR3 runs 15 residues. The CDR3 DNA is TGTGCCAGCTCACCAAGGCCTTCCTTGCAGGAGACCCAGTACTTC. This translates into CASSPRPSLQETQYF.

The chain combines TRBV29-1 with TRBJ2-1; D is unclear. CDR3 length: 11 residues. The V gene's germline CDR1 is SQVTM and CDR2 ANQGSEA. Trimming took 0 bases from V and 12 from J, leaving 9 bases between them. The CDR3 DNA reads as TGCAGCGTTGAAGATCTAAGGGTGCAGTTCTTC. Encoded protein: CSVEDLRVQFF.

The chain combines TRBV20-1 with TRBJ2-3; TRBD1 agrees at 8 bases. Germline lookup yields CDR1 DFQATT and CDR2 SNEGSKA (reference sequence). The CDR3 sequence is 17 residues long. J was trimmed by 6 bases and V by 0 bases; bases with no gene match: 14. The CDR3 is CSARDLWDRRPHDTQYF. CDR3 nucleotides: TGCAGTGCTAGAGATTTATGGGACAGGCGCCCACACGATACGCAGTATTTT.

In this sample, this clonotype turned up a few times. This rearrangement joins TRBV20-1 to TRBJ2-4; possible D gene TRBD1, 5 bases. The V end lost 3 bases, the J end lost 5 bases, and 8 bases lay between the germline ends. Germline values: CDR1 DFQATT, CDR2 SNEGSKA (reference sequence). The CDR3 covers 12 residues. The CDR3 loop is CSASKTENIQYF. CDR3 coding DNA: TGCAGTGCTAGTAAGACAGAAAACATTCAGTACTTC.

This clonotype has just a few counts. The chain combines TRBV5-4 with TRBJ1-1, with D possibly TRBD1 on 6 matching bases. The length of the CDR3 is 14 residues. Germline CDR1 reads SGHNT; CDR2 reads YYREEE (reference sequence). The V end was cut by 3 bases, the J end by 0 bases, with 9 bases between. The CDR3 sequence: CASSWGAMNTEAFF. As DNA, the CDR3 is TGTGCCAGCAGCTGGGGGGCGATGAACACTGAAGCTTTCTTT.

The J gene is TRBJ2-5, the V gene TRBV5-1; D assignment may be TRBD1 or TRBD2 (5 bases each). Trimming pared 8 bases from V and 1 base from J, leaving 18 bases between. From germline, CDR1 is SGHRS and CDR2 YFSETQ. This CDR3 contains 15 residues. The CDR3 region is CASNRGRRFQETQYF. CDR3 coding DNA: TGCGCCAGTAATCGGGGCAGAAGATTCCAAGAGACCCAGTACTTC.

CDR3 amino acids: CASSQGSRGDQETQYF. The CDR3 DNA reads as TGTGCCAGCAGCCAAGGTTCAAGGGGGGACCAAGAGACCCAGTACTTC. This rearrangement joins TRBV3-1 to TRBJ2-5; the D call may be TRBD1 or TRBD2 (6 bases each). CDR3 length equals 16 residues. V was clipped by 1 base and J by 0 bases, with 12 bases between them. CDR1 LGHDT and CDR2 YNNKEL come from the germline V gene (reference sequence).

This clonotype was observed a handful of times. The CDR3 nucleotides read TGTGCCAGCACCGAGCCAGGGGGCCGTGAGAATGAGCAGTTCTTC. Residues: CASTEPGGRENEQFF. The chain carries TRBV21-1 and TRBJ2-1; the D call of TRBD1 is as the table states it, not checked on the DNA. TRBV21-1 represents a pseudogene. The CDR3 is 15 residues long.

The genes are TRBV29-1 and TRBJ2-7; weak D call: TRBD2 (5 bases). Deletions cut 4 bases from V and 5 bases from J, with 9 bases between. CDR1 is SQVTM, CDR2 ANQGSEA, per germline. The CDR3 sequence is 11 residues long. The CDR3 sequence is CSVASGNEQYF. The CDR3 coding sequence is TGCAGCGTTGCTTCGGGGAACGAGCAGTACTTC.